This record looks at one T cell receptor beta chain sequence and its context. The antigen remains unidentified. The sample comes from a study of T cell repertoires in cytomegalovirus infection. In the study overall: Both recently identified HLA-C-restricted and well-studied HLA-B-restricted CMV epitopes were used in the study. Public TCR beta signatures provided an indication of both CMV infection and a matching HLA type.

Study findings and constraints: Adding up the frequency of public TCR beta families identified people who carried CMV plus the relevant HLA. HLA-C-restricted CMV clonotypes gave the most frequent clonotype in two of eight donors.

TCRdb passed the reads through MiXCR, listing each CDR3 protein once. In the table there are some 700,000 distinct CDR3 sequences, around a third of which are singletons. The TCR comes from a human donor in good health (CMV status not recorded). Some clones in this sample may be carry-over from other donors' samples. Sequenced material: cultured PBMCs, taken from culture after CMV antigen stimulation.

The CDR3 is CASSRGLAGGSDTQYF. The DNA of the CDR3 is TGTGCCAGCAGTCGGGGACTAGCGGGAGGGTCAGATACGCAGTATTTT. The chain combines TRBV6-2 or TRBV6-3 with TRBJ2-3; 16 positions match TRBD2. CDR3 length: 16 amino acids. From germline, CDR1 is MNHEY and CDR2 SVGEGT. Losses at the gene ends were 5 bases for V and 4 bases for J; bases not matched to a gene: 3.